A single T cell receptor (beta chain) is shown here with its context. Its antigen remains unknown. The data were taken from a study of a mutant IDH1 vaccine in newly diagnosed glioma. Background on the study: The sex distribution of treated patients was about 62% male and around 40% female, with a mean age of roughly 40 years. Previous treatment comprised radiotherapy, temozolomide, or both, mostly both. Study-wide points: No link was apparently found between pseudoprogression and changes in top peripheral T cell clonotypes.

Time point defined: baseline, week 1 (first vaccination visit). Treatment given: pre-vaccination baseline after standard-of-care therapy. Donors harbored newly found WHO grade 3 or 4 IDH1-mutant, ATRX-lost astrocytomas. Using immunoSEQ multiplex PCR, the repertoire was profiled, and TCRdb retains in-frame clones only, with some absent. The sample has about 51,000 clones; around three quarters are singletons. The CDR3 contains 17 residues. Unmatched junction bases numbered 6, after V lost 2 bases and J lost 2 bases. From germline, CDR1 is LGHNA and CDR2 YSLEER. This material consisted of PBMCs, taken from a glioma patient treated with radiotherapy, temozolomide or both. The chain recombines TRBV4-3 with TRBJ2-5, with 12 bases that match TRBD2. The source of this sequence is a woman aged 40-49 years with glioma. The CDR3 spells CASSQMLAGGVQETQYF. DNA for the CDR3: TGCGCCAGCAGCCAAATGCTAGCGGGGGGGGTTCAAGAGACCCAGTACTTC.